This TCR beta chain was sequenced in a study of human T cells and chemical hapten exposure. Across the whole study: Weekly administration of diphenylcyclopropenone to the scalp of patients continued throughout the approximately 23-week study.

The sample's time point: patch test 1, 2 weeks after DPC sensitization. Regarding treatment: therapeutic diphenylcyclopropenone sensitization with weekly scalp DPC. Patch tests were applied only after blood draws. TCRdb ran MiXCR on the RACE reads and lists one entry per CDR3 protein. This sample has 75,000 to 100,000 distinct CDR3 sequences, with roughly an eighth found just once. Germline-derived CDR1 and CDR2 are MNHEY and SVGAGI. Trimming removed 3 bases from V and 6 bases from J, with 17 bases in between. The CDR3 is 15 amino acids. This clonotype came up a few times. This sequence originates from a woman between 40 and 50 years old with alopecia areata. Some clones in this sample may be carry-over from other donors' samples. Here the sequenced sample was whole blood, taken in connection with sensitization to the hapten diphenylcyclopropenone (DPC). V is TRBV6-5 and J is TRBJ1-2; perhaps TRBD1 as D (6 bases). CDR3 sequence: CASSYYGRGTNGYTF. The CDR3, as DNA: TGTGCCAGCAGTTATTACGGGAGGGGGACTAATGGCTACACCTTC.